This record concerns one T cell receptor beta chain sequence. What it binds is unknown. This specimen belongs to a study of early T cells in non-severe SARS-CoV-2 infection. Study outcomes and limitations: Private and CD4 specificities were missed by VDJdb matching, which favored anti-spike CD8 responses.

CDR3 length: 13 amino acids. J was trimmed by 7 bases and V by 3 bases; bases with no gene match: 6. Germline CDR1 reads SNHLY; CDR2 reads FYNNEI. Unique molecular identifiers tagged individual cDNA molecules. Using its own MiXCR run on the 5' RACE reads, TCRdb lists one record per CDR3 protein. The sample has some 66,000 distinct CDR3 sequences, 13% seen once. This rearrangement joins TRBV2 to TRBJ2-7; 7 nucleotides match TRBD1. The TCR was taken from an adult who was a healthcare worker with PCR-confirmed SARS-CoV-2 infection or an uninfected control (not recorded which). The sequenced sample consisted of whole blood. This CDR3 is CASSENRGREQYF. The CDR3 DNA reads TGTGCCAGCAGTGAGAACAGGGGCAGAGAGCAGTACTTC.